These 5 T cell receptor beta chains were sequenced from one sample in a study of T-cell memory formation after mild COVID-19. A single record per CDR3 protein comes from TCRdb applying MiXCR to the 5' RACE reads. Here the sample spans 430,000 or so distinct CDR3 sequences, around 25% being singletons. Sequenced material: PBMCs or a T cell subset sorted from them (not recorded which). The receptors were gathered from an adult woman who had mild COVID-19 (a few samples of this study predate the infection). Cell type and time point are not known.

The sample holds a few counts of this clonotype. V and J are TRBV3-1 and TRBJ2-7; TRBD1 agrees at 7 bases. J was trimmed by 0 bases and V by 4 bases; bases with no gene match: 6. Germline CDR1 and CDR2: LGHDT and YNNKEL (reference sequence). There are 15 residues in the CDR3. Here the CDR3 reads CASSRGTGASYEQYF. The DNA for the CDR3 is TGTGCCAGCAGCCGAGGAACAGGGGCCTCCTACGAGCAGTACTTC.

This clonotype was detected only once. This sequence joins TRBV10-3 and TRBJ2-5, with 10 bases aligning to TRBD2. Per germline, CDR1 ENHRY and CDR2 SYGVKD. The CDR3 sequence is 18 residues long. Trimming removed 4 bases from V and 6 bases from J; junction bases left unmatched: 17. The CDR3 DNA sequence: TGTGCCATCAGTGTAGATTTGCATGGACTAGCGGCTGGAAAGACCCAGTACTTC. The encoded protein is CAISVDLHGLAAGKTQYF.

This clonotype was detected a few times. In DNA form, the CDR3 reads TGTGCCAGCTCACAGAGACAGGAGGTTGAAGCTTTCTTT. This encodes CASSQRQEVEAFF. This chain links TRBV18 with TRBJ1-1; weak D call: TRBD1 (6 bases). V was cut by 4 bases and J by 7 bases, with 13 bases left in between. CDR1 is KGHSH, CDR2 LQKENI, per germline. The CDR3 is 13 amino acids.

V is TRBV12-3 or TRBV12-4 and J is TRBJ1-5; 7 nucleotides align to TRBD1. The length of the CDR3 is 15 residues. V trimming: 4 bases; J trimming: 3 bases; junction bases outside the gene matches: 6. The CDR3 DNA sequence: TGTGCCAGCAGTTCCCCGGGACAGTTCAATCAGCCCCAGCATTTT. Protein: CASSSPGQFNQPQHF.

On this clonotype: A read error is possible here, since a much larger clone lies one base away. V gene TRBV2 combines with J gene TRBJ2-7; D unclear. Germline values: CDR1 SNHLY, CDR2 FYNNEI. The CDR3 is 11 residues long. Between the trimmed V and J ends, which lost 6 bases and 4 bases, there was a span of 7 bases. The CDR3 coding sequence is TGTGCCAGCAGCTTGATGTACGAGCAGTACTTC. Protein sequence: CASSLMYEQYF.